The source of this T cell receptor (beta chain) is a study of shared clonotypes between healthy human individuals. Study summary: There were three CD4 naive, three CD4 memory, two CD8 naive and one CD8 memory plates per donor.

Worth noting for this clone: Its antigen is not known.

Over several immunoSEQ plates, each subset's genomic DNA was distributed in even portions. Some 30,000 T cell genomes (around 0.2 ug DNA) went into each sorted-subset replicate. Profiling relied on immunoSEQ multiplex PCR, and the TCRdb table lists in-frame clones only, not all of them. This sample has millions of clones, with 85% to 95% found just once. The CDR3 loop spans 15 amino acids. Germline loops: CDR1 MDHEN, CDR2 SYDVKM. The V gene end was trimmed by 2 bases and the J gene end by 5 bases; junction bases not matched to a gene: 7. Study findings and constraints: Among donors, the sharing of clonotypes was expected to be influenced by sequencing depth.

The receptor was isolated from a young man in good health. Some clones in this sample may be carry-over from other donors' samples. The sample was naive CD4+ T cells from PBMCs. Subset indicated: CD45RA+ positively selected. The genes are TRBV28 and TRBJ2-3; 7 bases match TRBD1. The CDR3 loop reads CASSLNRGQRDTQYF. CDR3 sequence (DNA): TGTGCCAGCAGTTTAAACAGGGGTCAGAGAGATACGCAGTATTTT.